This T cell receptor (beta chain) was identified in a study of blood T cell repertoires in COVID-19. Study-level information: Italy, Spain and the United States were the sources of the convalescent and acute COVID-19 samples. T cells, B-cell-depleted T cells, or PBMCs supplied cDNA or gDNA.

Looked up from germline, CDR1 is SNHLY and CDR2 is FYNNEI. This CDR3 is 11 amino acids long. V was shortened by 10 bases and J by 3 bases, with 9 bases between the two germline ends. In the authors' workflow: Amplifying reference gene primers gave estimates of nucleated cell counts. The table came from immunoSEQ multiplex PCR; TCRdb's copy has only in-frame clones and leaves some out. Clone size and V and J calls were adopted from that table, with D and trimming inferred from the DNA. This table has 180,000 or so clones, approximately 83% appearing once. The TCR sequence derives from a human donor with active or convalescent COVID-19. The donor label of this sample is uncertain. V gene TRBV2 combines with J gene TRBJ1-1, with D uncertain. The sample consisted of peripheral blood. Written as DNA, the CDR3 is TGTGCCACCAATCGGGACACTGAAGCTTTCTTT. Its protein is CATNRDTEAFF.